This T cell receptor (beta chain) was captured by sequencing in a study of graft-versus-host responses after intestinal transplantation. The overall study: Induction with anti-thymocyte globulin, then tacrolimus and steroids for around three years, was given to all recipients.

For this clone: Its antigen is unidentified.

The CDR3 totals 13 residues. V was clipped by 3 bases and J by 5 bases; unmatched bases: 3. Germline V gene data show CDR1 as SGDLS and CDR2 as YYNGEE. Clones were read by immunoSEQ multiplex PCR, and TCRdb kept only the in-frame ones, dropping some. The sample consists of 70,000 to 95,000 clones, roughly 90% of them appearing once. V and J are TRBV9 and TRBJ2-5; 8 bases align to TRBD2. The source material was unstimulated CD4+ T cells sorted from spleen or lymph node cells, sampled before intestinal transplant. The source is a human donor who received an intestinal transplant. The CDR3 loop is CASSEGTRETQYF. CDR3 bases: TGTGCCAGCAGCGAGGGGACTAGGGAGACCCAGTACTTC.